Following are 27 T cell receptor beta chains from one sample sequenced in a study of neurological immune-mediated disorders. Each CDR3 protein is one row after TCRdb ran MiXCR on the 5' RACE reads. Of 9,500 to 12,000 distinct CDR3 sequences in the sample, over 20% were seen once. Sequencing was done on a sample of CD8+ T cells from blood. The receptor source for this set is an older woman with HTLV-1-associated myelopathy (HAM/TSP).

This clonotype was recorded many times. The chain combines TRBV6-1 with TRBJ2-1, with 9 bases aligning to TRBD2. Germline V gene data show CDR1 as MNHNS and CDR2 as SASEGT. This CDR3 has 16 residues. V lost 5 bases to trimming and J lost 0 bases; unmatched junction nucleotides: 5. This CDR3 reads CASSSLAGNSYNEQFF. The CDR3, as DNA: TGTGCCAGCAGTTCCCTAGCGGGAAACTCCTACAATGAGCAGTTCTTC.

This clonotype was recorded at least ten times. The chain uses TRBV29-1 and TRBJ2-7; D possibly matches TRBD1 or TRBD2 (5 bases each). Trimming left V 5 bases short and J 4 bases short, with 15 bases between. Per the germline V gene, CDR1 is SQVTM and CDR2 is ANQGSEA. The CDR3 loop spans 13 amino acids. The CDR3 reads CSVSGTAPYEQYF. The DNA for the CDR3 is TGCAGCGTTTCGGGGACCGCGCCGTACGAGCAGTACTTC.

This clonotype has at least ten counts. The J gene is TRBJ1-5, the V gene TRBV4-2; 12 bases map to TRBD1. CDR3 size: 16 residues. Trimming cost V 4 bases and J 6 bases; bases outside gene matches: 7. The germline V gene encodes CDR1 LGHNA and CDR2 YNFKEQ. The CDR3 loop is CASSPWGQGAGQPQHF. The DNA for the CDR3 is TGTGCCAGCAGCCCCTGGGGACAGGGGGCAGGTCAGCCCCAGCATTTT.

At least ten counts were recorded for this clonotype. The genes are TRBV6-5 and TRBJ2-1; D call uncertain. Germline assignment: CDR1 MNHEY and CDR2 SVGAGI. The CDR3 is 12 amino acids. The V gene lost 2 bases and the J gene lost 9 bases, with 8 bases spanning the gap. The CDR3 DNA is TGTGCCAGCAGTTACGTGAACGGTGAGCAGTTCTTC. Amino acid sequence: CASSYVNGEQFF.

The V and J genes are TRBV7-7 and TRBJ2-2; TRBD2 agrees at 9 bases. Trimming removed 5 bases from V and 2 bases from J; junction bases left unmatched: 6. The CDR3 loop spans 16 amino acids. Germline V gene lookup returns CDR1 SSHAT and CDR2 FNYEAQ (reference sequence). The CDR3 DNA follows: TGTGCCAGCAGCATTAGCGGGAGCTTAAACACCGGGGAGCTGTTTTTT. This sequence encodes CASSISGSLNTGELFF.

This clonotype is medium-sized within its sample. In DNA form, the CDR3 reads TGCGCCAGCAGCTCGAGCGGGGGGCTCTACGAGCAGTACTTC. This codes for CASSSSGGLYEQYF. V and J are TRBV5-1 and TRBJ2-7; 9 positions agree with TRBD2. J lost 3 bases, V lost 3 bases, and 4 bases had no gene match. The CDR3 totals 14 residues. Per germline, CDR1 SGHRS and CDR2 YFSETQ.

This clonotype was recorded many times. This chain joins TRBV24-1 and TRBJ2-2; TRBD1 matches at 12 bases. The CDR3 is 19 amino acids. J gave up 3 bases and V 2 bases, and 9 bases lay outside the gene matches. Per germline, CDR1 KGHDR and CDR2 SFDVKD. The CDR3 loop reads CATSDSSTGTGGHTGELFF. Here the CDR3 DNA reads TGTGCCACCAGTGATTCGTCCACCGGGACAGGGGGCCACACCGGGGAGCTGTTTTTT.

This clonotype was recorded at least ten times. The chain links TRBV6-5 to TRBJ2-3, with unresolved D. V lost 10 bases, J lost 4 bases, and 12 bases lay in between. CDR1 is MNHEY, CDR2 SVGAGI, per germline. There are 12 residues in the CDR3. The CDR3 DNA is TGTGCCACCCAACAGCGCCCAGATACGCAGTATTTT. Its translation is CATQQRPDTQYF.

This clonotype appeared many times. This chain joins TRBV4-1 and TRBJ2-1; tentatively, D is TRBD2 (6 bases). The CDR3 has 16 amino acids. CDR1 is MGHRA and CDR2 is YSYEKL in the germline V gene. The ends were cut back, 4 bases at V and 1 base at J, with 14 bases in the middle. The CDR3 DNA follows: TGCGCCAGCAGCCCCGGGAGCGGGTCGTCCTACAATGAGCAGTTCTTC. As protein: CASSPGSGSSYNEQFF.

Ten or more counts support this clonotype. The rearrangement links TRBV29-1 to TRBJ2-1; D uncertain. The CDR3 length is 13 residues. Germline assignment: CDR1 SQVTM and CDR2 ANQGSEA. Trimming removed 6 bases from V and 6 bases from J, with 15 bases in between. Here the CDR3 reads CSVRTGVSNEQFF. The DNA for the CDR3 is TGCAGCGTCCGGACGGGTGTGTCCAATGAGCAGTTCTTC.

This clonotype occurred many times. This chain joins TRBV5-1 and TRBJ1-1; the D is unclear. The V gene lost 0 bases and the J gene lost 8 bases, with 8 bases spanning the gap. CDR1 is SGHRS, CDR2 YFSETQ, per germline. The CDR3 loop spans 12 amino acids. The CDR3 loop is CASSLELGEAFF. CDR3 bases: TGCGCCAGCAGCTTGGAACTGGGGGAAGCTTTCTTT.

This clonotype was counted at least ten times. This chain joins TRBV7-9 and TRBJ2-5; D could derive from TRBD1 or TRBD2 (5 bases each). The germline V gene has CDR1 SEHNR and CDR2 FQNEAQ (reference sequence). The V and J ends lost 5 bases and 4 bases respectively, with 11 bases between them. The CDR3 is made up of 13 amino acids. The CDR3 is CASSPGRVETQYF. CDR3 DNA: TGTGCCAGCAGCCCAGGGCGGGTAGAGACCCAGTACTTC.

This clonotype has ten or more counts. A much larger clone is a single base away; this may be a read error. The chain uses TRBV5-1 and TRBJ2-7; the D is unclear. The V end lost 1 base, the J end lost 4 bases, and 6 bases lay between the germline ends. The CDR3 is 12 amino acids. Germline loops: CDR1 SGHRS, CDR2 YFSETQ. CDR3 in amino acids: CASSLTVYEQYF. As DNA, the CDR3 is TGCGCCAGCAGCTTGACAGTTTACGAGCAGTACTTC.

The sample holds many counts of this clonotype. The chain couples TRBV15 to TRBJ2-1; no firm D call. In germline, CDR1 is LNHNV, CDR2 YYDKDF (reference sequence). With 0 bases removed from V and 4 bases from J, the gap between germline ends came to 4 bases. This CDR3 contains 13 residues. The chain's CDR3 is CATSRDRYNEQFF. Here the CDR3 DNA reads TGTGCCACCAGCAGAGACAGGTACAATGAGCAGTTCTTC.

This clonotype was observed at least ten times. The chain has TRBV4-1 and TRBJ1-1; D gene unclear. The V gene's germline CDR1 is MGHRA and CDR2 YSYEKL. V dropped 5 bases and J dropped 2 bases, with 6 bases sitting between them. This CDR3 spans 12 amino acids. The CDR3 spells CASSSVNTEAFF. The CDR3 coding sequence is TGCGCCAGCAGCTCAGTAAACACTGAAGCTTTCTTT.

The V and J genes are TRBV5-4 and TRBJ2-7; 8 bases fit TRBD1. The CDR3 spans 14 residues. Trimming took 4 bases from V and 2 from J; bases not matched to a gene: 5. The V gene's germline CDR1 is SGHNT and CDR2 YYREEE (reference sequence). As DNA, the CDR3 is TGTGCCAGCAGCGCGGACAGGGCCCCCTACGAGCAGTACTTC. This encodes CASSADRAPYEQYF.

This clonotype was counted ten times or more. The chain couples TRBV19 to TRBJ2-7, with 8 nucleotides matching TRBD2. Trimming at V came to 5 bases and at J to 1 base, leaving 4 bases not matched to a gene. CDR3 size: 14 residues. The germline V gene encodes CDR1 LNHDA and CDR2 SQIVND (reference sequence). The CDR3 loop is CASSLGLASYEQYF. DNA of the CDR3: TGTGCCAGTAGTTTAGGACTAGCATCCTACGAGCAGTACTTC.

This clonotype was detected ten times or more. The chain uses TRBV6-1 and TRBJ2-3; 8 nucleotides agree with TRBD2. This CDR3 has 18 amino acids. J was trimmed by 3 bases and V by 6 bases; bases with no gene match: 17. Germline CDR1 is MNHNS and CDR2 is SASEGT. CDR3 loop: CASSVSGWVAGITDTQYF. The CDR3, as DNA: TGTGCCAGCAGCGTTTCTGGGTGGGTAGCGGGGATTACAGATACGCAGTATTTT.

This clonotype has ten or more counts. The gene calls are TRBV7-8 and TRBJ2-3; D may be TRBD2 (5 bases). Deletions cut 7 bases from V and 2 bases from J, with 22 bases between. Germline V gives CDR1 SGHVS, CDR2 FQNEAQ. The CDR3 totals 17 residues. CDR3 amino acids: CASIGSATRANTDTQYF. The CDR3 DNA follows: TGTGCCAGCATAGGGTCCGCTACGCGGGCGAACACAGATACGCAGTATTTT.

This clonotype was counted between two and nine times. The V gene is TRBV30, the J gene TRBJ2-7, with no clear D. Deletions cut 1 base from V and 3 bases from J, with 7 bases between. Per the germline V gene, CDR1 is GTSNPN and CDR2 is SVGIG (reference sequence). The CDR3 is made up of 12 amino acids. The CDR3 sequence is CAWSGLDYEQYF. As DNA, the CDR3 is TGTGCCTGGAGTGGGCTCGACTACGAGCAGTACTTC. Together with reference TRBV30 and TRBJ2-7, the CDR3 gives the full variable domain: SQTIHQWPATLVQPVGSPLSLECTVEGTSNPNLYWYRQAAGRGLQLLFYSVGIGQISSEVPQNLSASRPQDRQFILSSKKLLLSDSGFYLCAWSGLDYEQYFGPGTRLTVT.

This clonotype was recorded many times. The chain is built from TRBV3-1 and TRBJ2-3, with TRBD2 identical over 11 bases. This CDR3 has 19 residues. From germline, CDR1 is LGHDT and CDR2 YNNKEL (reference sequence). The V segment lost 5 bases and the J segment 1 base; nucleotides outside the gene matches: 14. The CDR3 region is CASSKSGLAGGRGTDTQYF. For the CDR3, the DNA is TGTGCCAGCAGCAAAAGCGGGTTAGCGGGGGGGCGGGGCACAGATACGCAGTATTTT.

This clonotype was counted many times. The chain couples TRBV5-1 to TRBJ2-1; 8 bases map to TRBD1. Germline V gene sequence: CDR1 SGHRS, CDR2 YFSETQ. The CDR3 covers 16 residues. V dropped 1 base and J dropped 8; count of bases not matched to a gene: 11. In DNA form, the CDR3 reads TGCGCCAGCAGCTTGTCGATCGACAGGGGCCTGTATGAGCAGTTCTTC. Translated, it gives CASSLSIDRGLYEQFF.

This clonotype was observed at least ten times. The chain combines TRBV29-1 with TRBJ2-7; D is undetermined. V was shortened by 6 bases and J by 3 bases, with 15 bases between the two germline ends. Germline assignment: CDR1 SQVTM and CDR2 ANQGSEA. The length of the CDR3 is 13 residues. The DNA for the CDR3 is TGCAGCGTACCCGGTTTAAGGGACTACGAGCAGTACTTC. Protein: CSVPGLRDYEQYF.

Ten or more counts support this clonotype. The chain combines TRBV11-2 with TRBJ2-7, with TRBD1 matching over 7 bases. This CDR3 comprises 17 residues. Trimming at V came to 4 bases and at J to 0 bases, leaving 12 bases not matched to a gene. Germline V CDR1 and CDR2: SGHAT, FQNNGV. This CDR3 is CASSSSNFRDSSYEQYF. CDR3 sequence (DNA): TGTGCCAGCAGCTCCTCAAACTTCAGGGACAGCTCCTACGAGCAGTACTTC.

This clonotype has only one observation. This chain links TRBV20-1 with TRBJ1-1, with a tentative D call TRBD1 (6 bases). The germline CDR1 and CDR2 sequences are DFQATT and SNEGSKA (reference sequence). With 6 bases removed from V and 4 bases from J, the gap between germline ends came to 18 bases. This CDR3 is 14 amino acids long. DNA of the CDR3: TGCAGTGCCCAAAATCTGGACAGACCCACTGAAGCTTTCTTT. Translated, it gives CSAQNLDRPTEAFF.

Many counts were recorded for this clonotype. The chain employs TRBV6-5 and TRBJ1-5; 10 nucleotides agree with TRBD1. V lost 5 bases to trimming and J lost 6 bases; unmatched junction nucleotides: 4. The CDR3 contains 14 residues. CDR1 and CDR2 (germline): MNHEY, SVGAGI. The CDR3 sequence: CASSRQGAGQPQHF. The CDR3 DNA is TGTGCCAGCAGTAGACAGGGGGCTGGTCAGCCCCAGCATTTT.

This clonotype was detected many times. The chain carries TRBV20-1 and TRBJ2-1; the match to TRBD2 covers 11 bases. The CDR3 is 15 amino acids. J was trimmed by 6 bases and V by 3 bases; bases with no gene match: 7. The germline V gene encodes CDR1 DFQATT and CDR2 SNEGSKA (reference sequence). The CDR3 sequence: CSASRLAGGPNEQFF. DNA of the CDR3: TGCAGTGCTAGTCGGCTAGCGGGGGGACCCAATGAGCAGTTCTTC.